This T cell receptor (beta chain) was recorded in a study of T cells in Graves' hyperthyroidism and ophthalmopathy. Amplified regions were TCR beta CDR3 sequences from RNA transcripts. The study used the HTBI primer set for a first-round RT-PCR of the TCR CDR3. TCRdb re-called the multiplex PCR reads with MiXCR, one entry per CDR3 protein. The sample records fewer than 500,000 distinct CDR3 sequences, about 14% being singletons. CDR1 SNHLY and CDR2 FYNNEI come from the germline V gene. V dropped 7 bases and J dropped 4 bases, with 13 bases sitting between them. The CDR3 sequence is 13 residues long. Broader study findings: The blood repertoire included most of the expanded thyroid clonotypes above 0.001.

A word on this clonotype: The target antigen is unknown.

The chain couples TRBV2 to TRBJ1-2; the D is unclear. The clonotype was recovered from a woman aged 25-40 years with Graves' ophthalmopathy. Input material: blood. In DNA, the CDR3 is TGTGCCAGCAAGCGGGAGGCTAGCTATGGCTACACCTTC. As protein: CASKREASYGYTF.